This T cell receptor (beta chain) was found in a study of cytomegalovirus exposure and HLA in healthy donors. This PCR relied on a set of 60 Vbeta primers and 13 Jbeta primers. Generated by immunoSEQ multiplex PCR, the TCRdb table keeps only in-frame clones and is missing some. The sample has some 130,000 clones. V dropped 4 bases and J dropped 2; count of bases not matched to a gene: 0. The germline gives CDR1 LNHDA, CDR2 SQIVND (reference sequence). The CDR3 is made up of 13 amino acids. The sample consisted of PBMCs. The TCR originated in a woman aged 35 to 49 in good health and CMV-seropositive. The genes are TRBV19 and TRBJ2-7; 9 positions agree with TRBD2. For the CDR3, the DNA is TGTGCCAGTAGTAGGACTAGCGCCTACGAGCAGTACTTC. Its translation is CASSRTSAYEQYF.